This is a list of T cell receptor beta chains from one sample in a study of graft-versus-host responses after intestinal transplantation. Sequenced by immunoSEQ multiplex PCR; TCRdb stores in-frame clones only, minus some. The sample consists of about 86,000 clones, approximately 90% of them appearing once. Antigens of these TCRs are unknown. This sample comprised unstimulated CD4+ T cells sorted from spleen or lymph node cells, obtained before transplant. These receptors were taken from a human donor who was the organ donor for an intestinal transplant. The CDR3 runs from the conserved cysteine through the conserved F or W. The D gene is left open where the match is weak. Rows may omit the clone size; those that give it use once, few, many or a size class.

TRBJ2-1 | NA | TRBV6-6 | once | TGTGCCAGCAGTTACCCCCCTCTATACGAGCAGTTCTTC | CASSYPPLYEQFF
TRBJ2-7 | NA | TRBV7-9 | NA | TGTGCCAGCAGCTTGAGCACCGAGCAGTACTTC | CASSLSTEQYF
TRBJ1-2 | NA | TRBV4-3 | NA | TGCGCCAGCAGCCAAGCTGGGAGACAGGCAAACTATGGCTACACCTTC | CASSQAGRQANYGYTF
TRBJ1-1 | NA | TRBV2 | NA | TGTGCCAGCAGTTATACAGGGAACACTGAAGCTTTCTTT | CASSYTGNTEAFF
TRBJ1-5 | NA | TRBV6-5 | NA | TGTGCCAGCAGTGAGGGCAGGTTCGTCGGGCCCCAGCATTTT | CASSEGRFVGPQHF
TRBJ2-1 | NA | TRBV18 | NA | TGTGCCAGCTCACCGCGACTTGCCTACAATGAGCAGTTCTTC | CASSPRLAYNEQFF
TRBJ2-1 | TRBD2 | TRBV5-1 | NA | TGCGCCAGCAGCTTGGGACTAGCCCTTTTCAATGAGCAGTTCTTC | CASSLGLALFNEQFF
TRBJ2-5 | TRBD1 | TRBV5-1 | NA | TGCGCCAGCTACGGACAGGGGGGGGGCCAGTACTTC | CASYGQGGGQYF
TRBJ1-1 | NA | TRBV11-2 | NA | TGTGCCAGCAGCTTCCGTATCGACAGTGGCACTGAAGCTTTCTTT | CASSFRIDSGTEAFF
TRBJ2-7 | NA | TRBV4-1 | NA | TGCGCCAGCAGCCAAGATCCCACTAGGCGCGAGCAGTACTTC | CASSQDPTRREQYF
TRBJ2-7 | NA | TRBV5-6 | few | TGTGCCAGCAGTCACCCACAGGATTACGAGCAGTACTTC | CASSHPQDYEQYF
TRBJ1-5 | NA | TRBV6-1 | NA | TGTGCCAGCATTATGGAGAGGAGCAATCAGCCCCAGCATTTT | CASIMERSNQPQHF
TRBJ2-7 | TRBD1 | TRBV7-9 | NA | TGTGCCAGCAGTCAAACCGGGACAGGGACCTACGAGCAGTACTTC | CASSQTGTGTYEQYF
TRBJ2-1 | NA | TRBV9 | once | TGTGCCAGCAGACCGGGACTGGCCTACAATGAGCAGTTCTTC | CASRPGLAYNEQFF
TRBJ2-5 | NA | TRBV5-4 | NA | TGTGCCAGCAGCCTAGCCACTAGGGAAGAGACCCAGTACTTC | CASSLATREETQYF
TRBJ1-5 | NA | TRBV2 | few | TGTGCCAGCTCTGACCTAGTCTCAAATCAGCCCCAGCATTTT | CASSDLVSNQPQHF
TRBJ1-3 | NA | TRBV2 | NA | TGTGCCAGCAGTGAAGAAGCCCGAAACACCATATATTTT | CASSEEARNTIYF
TRBJ2-5 | TRBD2 | TRBV27 | NA | TGTGCCAGCAGTTCAGGGAGGGGACTCCAAGAGGGGACCCAGTACTTC | CASSSGRGLQEGTQYF
TRBJ2-7 | TRBD1 | TRBV11-2 | NA | TGTGCCAGCAGCTTAGCCGGGACGGGACAGGGCACCTACGAGCAGTACTTC | CASSLAGTGQGTYEQYF
TRBJ2-1 | TRBD2 | TRBV13 | NA | TGTGCCAGCAGCGGGCCGGGACTAGCGGGAAAGAATGAGCAGTTCTTC | CASSGPGLAGKNEQFF
TRBJ1-5 | TRBD1 | TRBV7-8 | NA | TGTGCCAGCAGTCAACAGGACAGGGCCGGCAATCAGCCCCAGCATTTT | CASSQQDRAGNQPQHF
TRBJ2-5 | TRBD2 | TRBV2 | NA | TGTGCCAGCAGCGCGGGGGAGACCCAAGAGACCCAGTACTTC | CASSAGETQETQYF
TRBJ2-3 | NA | TRBV10-3 | NA | TGTGCCATTTCCGGGGGGCTCACAGATACGCAGTATTTT | CAISGGLTDTQYF
TRBJ2-7 | TRBD1 | TRBV6-1 | NA | TGTGCCAGCAGTGGAGACAGGGTCCTTATCTACGAGCAGTACTTC | CASSGDRVLIYEQYF
TRBJ2-7 | NA | TRBV4-2 | NA | TGTGCCAGCAGCCAAGCGCGACTAGATCTCTACGAGCAGTACTTC | CASSQARLDLYEQYF
TRBJ2-7 | TRBD2 | TRBV5-1 | NA | TGCGCCAGCAGCTGGGATGCGGGAGGGCCCTCCTACGAGCAGTACTTC | CASSWDAGGPSYEQYF
TRBJ2-1 | NA | TRBV7-6 | NA | TGTGCCAGCAGCTTCCTACGGGGACTTTCCACCAATGAGCAGTTCTTC | CASSFLRGLSTNEQFF
TRBJ2-7 | TRBD2 | TRBV11-2 | once | TGTGCCAGCAGCTTTCGAACCCCCACATATGAAAGCGGGGAAAGGTACTTC | CASSFRTPTYESGERYF
TRBJ1-4 | NA | TRBV7-8 | NA | TGTGCCAGCAGCTTAGCGGAGTTAACTAATGAAAAACTGTTTTTT | CASSLAELTNEKLFF
TRBJ2-3 | TRBD2 | TRBV5-6 | NA | TGTGCCAGCAGCTCGTTAACGGGGGGGGGCACAGATACGCAGTATTTT | CASSSLTGGGTDTQYF
TRBJ2-3 | TRBD1 | TRBV5-4 | NA | TGTGCCAGCAGCCGGGACAGGGTTCGTGAAGATACGCAGTATTTT | CASSRDRVREDTQYF
TRBJ2-1 | TRBD2 | TRBV28 | NA | TGTGCCAGCAGTTTATCCCGGACTAGCGGGATCTACAATGAGCAGTTCTTC | CASSLSRTSGIYNEQFF
TRBJ2-7 | NA | TRBV6-4 | NA | TGTGCCAGCAGCGGTGTCTACGAGCAGTACTTC | CASSGVYEQYF
TRBJ2-3 | TRBD2 | TRBV5-8 | NA | TGTGCCAGCAGCCATGCTGGGGTAGCGGGAGATTCGACAGATACGCAGTATTTT | CASSHAGVAGDSTDTQYF
TRBJ2-5 | TRBD2 | TRBV30 | NA | TGTGCCTGGAGTGGAGGGACTAGCGGGGGGAGAAAGACCCAGTACTTC | CAWSGGTSGGRKTQYF
TRBJ1-2 | NA | TRBV27 | NA | TGTGCCAGCAGTTCACTTCTAGGGGAAGGGAAGGGATATGGCTACACCTTC | CASSSLLGEGKGYGYTF
TRBJ2-7 | NA | TRBV7-2 | NA | TGTGCCAGCAGCTTAAAGTACCCGGGAGAGCAGTACTTC | CASSLKYPGEQYF
TRBJ2-1 | TRBD1 | TRBV19 | NA | TGTGCCAGTAGTAGTGGGGACAGCTCCTACAATGAGCAGTTCTTC | CASSSGDSSYNEQFF
TRBJ2-7 | NA | TRBV4-2 | NA | TGTGCCAGCAGCCAAGGTACCCAGGACACCTACGAGCAGTACTTC | CASSQGTQDTYEQYF
TRBJ1-2 | TRBD1 | TRBV15 | NA | TGTGCCACCAGCCCCCGGGGGGACAGGGAAAACTATGGCTACACCTTC | CATSPRGDRENYGYTF
TRBJ2-1 | TRBD2 | TRBV7-2 | NA | TGTGCCAGCAGCTCCGGGACTAGCGCCATCGAGCAGTTCTTC | CASSSGTSAIEQFF
TRBJ2-5 | NA | TRBV29-1 | NA | TGCAGCGCCGGAGAGGCGGCCGAAGAGACCCAGTACTTC | CSAGEAAEETQYF
TRBJ2-3 | NA | TRBV7-2 | NA | TGTGCCAGCAGCCGATCTACGGGGGGCCTAACAGATACGCAGTATTTT | CASSRSTGGLTDTQYF
TRBJ2-4 | TRBD1 | TRBV6-6 | NA | TGTGCCAGCAGACCTACAGGGGCGGAAGCCAAAAACATTCAGTACTTC | CASRPTGAEAKNIQYF
TRBJ2-5 | NA | TRBV30 | few | TGTGCCTGGAGTGTAGGGGGGACCCAGTACTTC | CAWSVGGTQYF
TRBJ2-1 | NA | TRBV18 | NA | TGTGCCAGCTCACCACTCGGCGGTGAGCAGTTCTTC | CASSPLGGEQFF
TRBJ1-5 | NA | TRBV21-1 | NA | TGTGCCAGCAGCTCCCCGGGAGGGGGCAATCAGCCCCAGCATTTT | CASSSPGGGNQPQHF
TRBJ2-7 | NA | TRBV6-1 | NA | TGTGCCAGCAGTGAAGGCAGCTACGAGCAGTACTTC | CASSEGSYEQYF
TRBJ2-1 | NA | TRBV9 | NA | TGTGCCAGCAGCGTGGTCGGGTCGAGCTCCTACAATGAGCAGTTCTTC | CASSVVGSSSYNEQFF
TRBJ2-5 | NA | TRBV5-1 | NA | TGCGCCAGCAGCTTGGAAGGGGCAGGGGAGGAGACCCAGTACTTC | CASSLEGAGEETQYF
TRBJ1-4 | NA | TRBV29-1 | NA | TGCAGCGCCGCCCCAGGGACGGAGGGAGAAAAACTGTTTTTT | CSAAPGTEGEKLFF